A single sample is the source of the 17 T cell receptor beta chains below, sequenced in a study of blood T cell repertoires in COVID-19. Data came from immunoSEQ multiplex PCR; TCRdb stores just in-frame clones and leaves some out. The top ten clones hold under 2.5% of a sample with tens of thousands of clones, more than 90% of them seen once. Sequenced sample: peripheral blood. These receptors all come from a man aged 55-75 years with acute or convalescent COVID-19.

The gene calls are TRBV27 and TRBJ1-2, with a possible D match to TRBD1 (6 bases). Trimming took off 2 bases at V and 6 bases at J, with 22 bases between the two ends. This CDR3 contains 17 residues. CDR1 MNHEY and CDR2 SMNVEV come from the germline V gene (reference sequence). CDR3 amino acids: CASSLGNGRGFRDGYTF. CDR3 nucleotide sequence: TGTGCCAGCAGTTTAGGCAACGGTAGGGGGTTTAGAGATGGCTACACCTTC.

The chain combines TRBV7-2 with TRBJ1-6; 7 nucleotides line up with TRBD1. The V gene end was trimmed by 1 base and the J gene end by 6 bases; junction bases not matched to a gene: 9. CDR1 and CDR2 (germline): SGHTA, FQGNSA. CDR3 size: 17 residues. CDR3 sequence (DNA): TGTGCCAGCAGCTTAGGCAACCCGACAGGGATTAATTCACCCCTCCACTTT. It codes for CASSLGNPTGINSPLHF.

This chain uses TRBV12-3 or TRBV12-4 with TRBJ2-5; no clear D gene. The CDR3 consists of 11 residues. V was trimmed by 7 bases and J by 5 bases, leaving 8 bases between them. The CDR3, as DNA: TGTGCCAGCAAACTATGGGAGACCCAGTACTTC. Translated: CASKLWETQYF.

The rearrangement links TRBV4-3 to TRBJ1-2, with a weak D call TRBD1 (5 bases). Between the trimmed V and J ends, which lost 4 bases and 4 bases, there was a span of 10 bases. CDR3 size: 13 residues. Germline loops: CDR1 LGHNA, CDR2 YSLEER. CDR3 DNA: TGCGCCAGCAGCCCGGGCGGGGGCTATGGCTACACCTTC. Translated, it gives CASSPGGGYGYTF.

This chain connects TRBV6-2 or TRBV6-3 to TRBJ2-7; 8 nucleotides line up with TRBD2. The junction had 4 bases not matched to a gene; V was cut back by 4 bases and J by 2 bases. Per germline, CDR1 MNHEY and CDR2 SVGEGT. This CDR3 is built from 14 residues. This chain's CDR3 is CASSWGLGPYEQYF. The CDR3 DNA reads TGTGCCAGCAGTTGGGGACTAGGGCCCTACGAGCAGTACTTC.

The chain joins TRBV7-2 to TRBJ2-7, with 8 bases fitting TRBD1. This CDR3 has 16 residues. V shed 4 bases and J 2 bases; nucleotides not matched to a gene: 10. Germline-derived CDR1 and CDR2 are SGHTA and FQGNSA. CDR3 nucleotide sequence: TGTGCCAGCAGCTATCATCTAGGACAGGGTGCCTACGAGCAGTACTTC. This gives the protein CASSYHLGQGAYEQYF. Together with reference TRBV7-2 and TRBJ2-7, the CDR3 gives the full variable domain: GAGVSQSPSNKVTEKGKDVELRCDPISGHTALYWYRQSLGQGLEFLIYFQGNSAPDKSGLPSDRFSAERTGGSVSTLTIQRTQQEDSAVYLCASSYHLGQGAYEQYFGPGTRLTVT.

The genes are TRBV5-1 and TRBJ2-5; TRBD2 aligns across 10 bases. In germline, CDR1 is SGHRS, CDR2 YFSETQ. After removal of 2 bases from V and 5 bases from J, the junction contained 6 bases not matched to a gene. The CDR3 is made up of 15 amino acids. The CDR3 region is CASSFSGRATETQYF. Written as DNA, the CDR3 is TGCGCCAGCAGCTTCAGCGGGAGGGCCACTGAGACCCAGTACTTC.

V gene TRBV5-4 combines with J gene TRBJ2-3; 9 nucleotides agree with TRBD2. The germline V gene encodes CDR1 SGHNT and CDR2 YYREEE (reference sequence). CDR3 size: 19 residues. The V and J ends lost 7 bases and 0 bases, in that order; junction bases with no gene match: 18. CDR3 sequence reads: CASLPPGAGGRASTDTQYF. Written as DNA, the CDR3 is TGTGCCAGCCTCCCGCCGGGAGCGGGAGGACGAGCTAGCACAGATACGCAGTATTTT.

The gene calls are TRBV2 and TRBJ2-5; unclear D gene. The CDR3 is made up of 14 amino acids. Germline V gene data show CDR1 as SNHLY and CDR2 as FYNNEI. V lost 2 bases to trimming and J lost 2 bases, with 9 bases between them. In DNA, the CDR3 is TGTGCCAGCAGTGAATTCGACTGGCAAGAGACCCAGTACTTC. Protein product: CASSEFDWQETQYF. Drawing the rest from reference TRBV2 and TRBJ2-5, the complete variable domain is EPEVTQTPSHQVTQMGQEVILRCVPISNHLYFYWYRQILGQKVEFLVSFYNNEISEKSEIFDDQFSVERPDGSNFTLKIRSTKLEDSAMYFCASSEFDWQETQYFGPGTRLLVL.

This chain connects TRBV28 to TRBJ1-4; 8 bases agree with TRBD1. V trimming: 2 bases; J trimming: 8 bases; junction bases outside the gene matches: 10. This CDR3 has 16 residues. Looked up from germline, CDR1 is MDHEN and CDR2 is SYDVKM. CDR3 nucleotides: TGTGCCAGCAGTTTAGGGCCTTTACAGGGGGGAGAAAAACTGTTTTTT. This gives the protein CASSLGPLQGGEKLFF.

This chain uses TRBV5-1 with TRBJ1-2; D not resolved. The V gene's germline CDR1 is SGHRS and CDR2 YFSETQ. The CDR3 is 15 residues long. Trimming took 0 bases from V and 5 from J, leaving 14 bases between them. CDR3 DNA sequence: TGCGCCAGCAGCTTGGGCGGGATGAGGGAGTATGGCTACACCTTC. Protein: CASSLGGMREYGYTF.

Notes on this clone: The junction differs from germline at one of its ends, possibly a read error. The chain is built from TRBV6-5 and TRBJ2-5; no firm D call. The CDR3 covers 12 residues. In germline, CDR1 is MNHEY, CDR2 SVGAGI. As DNA, the CDR3 is TGTGCCACCAGTCCTCGGTGGGAGACCCAGTACTTC. Amino acid sequence: CATSPRWETQYF.

The V call is TRBV5-1, the J call TRBJ2-3; 16 bases fit TRBD2. V was pared by 4 bases and J by 4 bases, with 6 bases of the junction left unmatched. This CDR3 comprises 17 residues. Germline V lookup: CDR1 SGHRS, CDR2 YFSETQ. In DNA form, the CDR3 reads TGCGCCAGCAGCACTGGGACTAGCGGGAGGGCCGCAGATACGCAGTATTTT. Its translation: CASSTGTSGRAADTQYF.

The chain employs TRBV24-1 and TRBJ2-5; no clear D gene. CDR3 length: 15 amino acids. Trimming took off 4 bases at V and 5 bases at J, with 16 bases between the two ends. Germline V CDR1 and CDR2: KGHDR, SFDVKD. The DNA for the CDR3 is TGTGCCACCAGTGACCCCCTGACATCTATGGAGACCCAGTACTTC. Translating gives CATSDPLTSMETQYF.

This chain uses TRBV7-3 with TRBJ2-3; 9 positions agree with TRBD2. The CDR3 extends over 16 amino acids. After removal of 1 base from V and 4 bases from J, the junction contained 6 bases not matched to a gene. Germline-derived CDR1 and CDR2 are SGHTA and FQGTGA. Here the CDR3 reads CASSLSAGGPSDTQYF. For the CDR3, the DNA is TGTGCCAGCAGCTTAAGTGCGGGAGGGCCTTCAGATACGCAGTATTTT.

The sample holds one count of this clone. J is TRBJ2-1 and V is TRBV7-2; 14 bases are shared with TRBD2. This CDR3 is 15 amino acids long. J gave up 10 bases and V 5 bases, and 7 bases lay outside the gene matches. Germline lookup yields CDR1 SGHTA and CDR2 FQGNSA. The CDR3 nucleotides are TGTGCCAGCAGCCCGACTAGCGGGAGGGCCTGGGAGCAGTTCTTC. This gives the protein CASSPTSGRAWEQFF.

This chain links TRBV6-5 with TRBJ2-1; 9 positions agree with TRBD2. The germline CDR1 and CDR2 sequences are MNHEY and SVGAGI. The V and J ends lost 4 bases and 0 bases, in that order; junction bases with no gene match: 1. The CDR3 covers 15 residues. CDR3 loop: CASSLTSGSYNEQFF. The CDR3 coding sequence is TGTGCCAGCAGTTTGACTAGCGGCTCCTACAATGAGCAGTTCTTC.